A selection of T cell receptor beta chains follows, all from one sample in a study of blood T cell repertoires in COVID-19. Sequencing was performed with immunoSEQ multiplex PCR; in TCRdb, only in-frame clones are kept and a portion is missing. There are 250,000 to 350,000 clones in the sample; around 89% occur only once, and around 4.5% lies in the top ten. The sequenced sample was PBMCs or T cells enriched from blood (not recorded which). The origin of the receptors is a woman aged 18-29 years with acute COVID-19. Both conserved end residues are part of each CDR3. Fields, in order: clone size, V gene, J gene, D gene, CDR3 DNA, CDR3 protein. The D gene is left open where the match is weak. Clone size is given for some rows only: seen once, a few or many times, or a class if the clone is expanded.

size: NA
V: TRBV7-8
J: TRBJ1-4
D: NA
DNA: TGTGCCAGCAGCTACGGTTTGGGGGCTGGAAAACTGTTTTTT
CDR3: CASSYGLGAGKLFF

size: once
V: TRBV7-3
J: TRBJ2-2
D: TRBD2
DNA: TGTGCCAGCAGACAAAGAGGCGGGAGAAACACCGGGGAGCTGTTTTTT
CDR3: CASRQRGGRNTGELFF

size: few
V: TRBV6-6
J: TRBJ1-4
D: NA
DNA: TGTGCCAGCAGTTACGGGGCCCAGCAGGAAAAACTGTTTTTT
CDR3: CASSYGAQQEKLFF

size: NA
V: TRBV4-2
J: TRBJ2-7
D: NA
DNA: TGTGCCAGCAGCCAAGAACGCCTATCCTACGAGCAGTACTTC
CDR3: CASSQERLSYEQYF

size: NA
V: TRBV29-1
J: TRBJ1-2
D: NA
DNA: TGCAGCGTTGGCAGGGGCGATGGCTATGGCTACACCTTC
CDR3: CSVGRGDGYGYTF

size: NA
V: TRBV15
J: TRBJ1-3
D: NA
DNA: TGTGCCACCAGCAGAGATCCCGGTTCTGGAAACACCATATATTTT
CDR3: CATSRDPGSGNTIYF

size: NA
V: TRBV23-1
J: TRBJ2-5
D: NA
DNA: TGCGCCAGCAGTCGCCCGGGGAGGCAAGAGACCCAGTACTTC
CDR3: CASSRPGRQETQYF

size: NA
V: TRBV5-1
J: TRBJ1-6
D: TRBD1
DNA: TGCGCCAGCAGCCCGGGACAGGGGAAGAATTCACCCCTCCACTTT
CDR3: CASSPGQGKNSPLHF

size: NA
V: TRBV28
J: TRBJ1-2
D: NA
DNA: TGTGCCAGCAGTTTGAGGGGGATAGTGGGCTACACCTTC
CDR3: CASSLRGIVGYTF

size: few
V: TRBV4-2
J: TRBJ2-7
D: TRBD1
DNA: TGTGCCAGCAGTCACGAAGGGGGCGCATCCTACGAGCAGTACTTC
CDR3: CASSHEGGASYEQYF

size: NA
V: TRBV10-3
J: TRBJ2-7
D: NA
DNA: TGTGCCATCAGTGCAGGATCCCGAATCTACGAGCAGTACTTC
CDR3: CAISAGSRIYEQYF

size: NA
V: TRBV18
J: TRBJ1-3
D: NA
DNA: TGTGCCAGCTCACCACAAGAGGGTTCTGGAAACACCATATATTTT
CDR3: CASSPQEGSGNTIYF

size: NA
V: TRBV12-3/TRBV12-4
J: TRBJ2-3
D: TRBD1
DNA: TGTGCCAGCAGTTCAGGGGGCGGAGATACGCAGTATTTT
CDR3: CASSSGGGDTQYF

size: NA
V: TRBV7-3
J: TRBJ1-3
D: NA
DNA: TGTGCCAGCAGCTTAGGAGCCAGAGGAAACACCATATATTTT
CDR3: CASSLGARGNTIYF

size: NA
V: TRBV18
J: TRBJ1-3
D: NA
DNA: TGTGCCAGCTCACCGCAGCGGACAGCTTCTAGCTCTGGAAACACCATATATTTT
CDR3: CASSPQRTASSSGNTIYF

size: NA
V: TRBV12-3/TRBV12-4
J: TRBJ2-5
D: NA
DNA: TGTGCCAGCAGTTTCCGCGTTGGAGAGACCCAGTACTTC
CDR3: CASSFRVGETQYF

size: NA
V: TRBV5-1
J: TRBJ1-2
D: TRBD1
DNA: TGCGCCAGCAGCTCGGGACAGGGCCTGAATGGCTACACCTTC
CDR3: CASSSGQGLNGYTF

size: NA
V: TRBV15
J: TRBJ1-2
D: NA
DNA: TGTGCCACCAGCACCGATCGGGGACAAGTTTATGGCTACACCTTC
CDR3: CATSTDRGQVYGYTF

size: NA
V: TRBV6-5
J: TRBJ2-7
D: NA
DNA: TGTGCCAGCAGTTCTCGCCCGGGAGCTATCTACGAGCAGTACTTC
CDR3: CASSSRPGAIYEQYF

size: NA
V: TRBV27
J: TRBJ1-2
D: NA
DNA: TGTGCCAGCAGTTTCGGGGGGGGAAGGGGTGGCTACACCTTC
CDR3: CASSFGGGRGGYTF

size: NA
V: TRBV7-3
J: TRBJ2-1
D: TRBD2
DNA: TGTGCCAGCAGCCAATACAGCGGGGGGTACAATGAGCAGTTCTTC
CDR3: CASSQYSGGYNEQFF

size: NA
V: TRBV3-1/TRBV3-2
J: TRBJ2-7
D: TRBD2
DNA: TGTGCCAGCAGCCAAGATGACGTCCGGGAGGTTCCAGGCGAGCAGTACTTC
CDR3: CASSQDDVREVPGEQYF

size: few
V: TRBV24-1
J: TRBJ1-2
D: TRBD1
DNA: TGTGCCACCAGCCACCCGGACAGGGGCTATGGCTACACCTTC
CDR3: CATSHPDRGYGYTF

size: NA
V: TRBV7-9
J: TRBJ1-1
D: NA
DNA: TGTGCCAGCAGCCAAAACACTGAAGCTTTCTTT
CDR3: CASSQNTEAFF

size: NA
V: TRBV18
J: TRBJ2-1
D: TRBD2
DNA: TGTGCCAGCTCACCACCTGGACTAGCGGGAGTTATCAATGAGCAGTTCTTC
CDR3: CASSPPGLAGVINEQFF

size: few
V: TRBV3-1/TRBV3-2
J: TRBJ2-7
D: NA
DNA: TGTGCCAGCAGTGGAATCGACGGGAAATACGAGCAGTACTTC
CDR3: CASSGIDGKYEQYF

size: NA
V: TRBV24-1
J: TRBJ1-2
D: NA
DNA: TGTGCCACCAGTGGAGGTCAGACTTATGGCTACACCTTC
CDR3: CATSGGQTYGYTF

size: NA
V: TRBV20-1
J: TRBJ1-5
D: TRBD1
DNA: TGCAGTGCTAGTAACAGGGGATATCAGCCCCAGCATTTT
CDR3: CSASNRGYQPQHF

size: NA
V: TRBV29-1
J: TRBJ2-1
D: TRBD1
DNA: TGCAGCGTTCAGGGGACAGGATTGTTTGAGCAGTTCTTC
CDR3: CSVQGTGLFEQFF

size: NA
V: TRBV9
J: TRBJ1-4
D: TRBD1
DNA: TGTGCCAGCAGCGTAAAGGACAGGGTGGGAGAAAAACTGTTTTTT
CDR3: CASSVKDRVGEKLFF

size: NA
V: TRBV12-3/TRBV12-4
J: TRBJ1-5
D: NA
DNA: TGTGCCAGCAGTTTTTGGAGGAATCAGCCCCAGCATTTT
CDR3: CASSFWRNQPQHF

size: NA
V: TRBV11-1
J: TRBJ2-1
D: NA
DNA: TGTGCCAGCAGCCACGTAGCGGCCTCCTACAATGAGCAGTTCTTC
CDR3: CASSHVAASYNEQFF

size: NA
V: TRBV9
J: TRBJ1-2
D: NA
DNA: TGTGCCAGCAGCGTAGGAGGCCCCTATGGCTACACCTTC
CDR3: CASSVGGPYGYTF

size: once
V: TRBV23-1
J: TRBJ2-1
D: TRBD2
DNA: TGCGCCAGCAGTCCATTGAGCGGGGGGGACCACAATGAGCAGTTCTTC
CDR3: CASSPLSGGDHNEQFF

size: NA
V: TRBV11-2
J: TRBJ2-5
D: TRBD2
DNA: TGTGCCAGCAGCGGGCGACTAGCGGAGGCCCGAGTGGGAGAGACCCAGTACTTC
CDR3: CASSGRLAEARVGETQYF

size: NA
V: TRBV19
J: TRBJ2-1
D: TRBD2
DNA: TGTGCCAGTAACCGGGTGGTTACTAGCGGGAGGGGCAATGAGCAGTTCTTC
CDR3: CASNRVVTSGRGNEQFF

size: NA
V: TRBV10-3
J: TRBJ2-3
D: TRBD2
DNA: TGTGCCATCGGAGGACTAGCGGGGGGGCCTAGCACAGATACGCAGTATTTT
CDR3: CAIGGLAGGPSTDTQYF

size: NA
V: TRBV4-2
J: TRBJ2-2
D: TRBD2
DNA: TGTGCCAGCAGCCAAGAGTGGACTAGCCTTCCGGGTACCGGGGAGCTGTTTTTT
CDR3: CASSQEWTSLPGTGELFF

size: NA
V: TRBV11-3
J: TRBJ2-7
D: NA
DNA: TGTGCCAGCAGCAATGTCCTCCCCGGGGCCTACGAGCAGTACTTC
CDR3: CASSNVLPGAYEQYF

size: once
V: TRBV4-1
J: TRBJ2-7
D: NA
DNA: TGCGCCAGCAGCCAAGGGGACATCGACGGGGCCCCGGACTTC
CDR3: CASSQGDIDGAPDF

size: NA
V: TRBV27
J: TRBJ1-6
D: NA
DNA: TGTGCCAGCAGTTTATCTCGCGGGGGGGTGAAAAATTCACCCCTCCACTTT
CDR3: CASSLSRGGVKNSPLHF

size: NA
V: TRBV3-1/TRBV3-2
J: TRBJ2-2
D: TRBD2
DNA: TGTGCCAGCAGCACCCGGGCTAGCGGGAGGGCCTCCCCCGGGGAGCTGTTTTTT
CDR3: CASSTRASGRASPGELFF

size: NA
V: TRBV7-9
J: TRBJ1-4
D: NA
DNA: TGTGCCAGCAGCTTACCCAACAGTGCAACTAATGAAAAACTGTTTTTT
CDR3: CASSLPNSATNEKLFF

size: NA
V: TRBV21-1
J: TRBJ2-2
D: NA
DNA: TGTGCCAGCAGCAAATGGGAGACAGGGGGCGATACCGGGGAGCTGTTTTTT
CDR3: CASSKWETGGDTGELFF

size: NA
V: TRBV5-6
J: TRBJ1-1
D: TRBD1
DNA: TGTGCCAGCAGCTACCTACCAGGGGGGAACACTGAAGCTTTCTTT
CDR3: CASSYLPGGNTEAFF

size: NA
V: TRBV29-1
J: TRBJ2-3
D: NA
DNA: TGCAGCGTTGAAAAAAACAGTAAGGCAGATACGCAGTATTTT
CDR3: CSVEKNSKADTQYF

size: NA
V: TRBV6-5
J: TRBJ2-7
D: NA
DNA: TGTGCCAGCAGTCGGACAGACACCTACGAGCAGTACTTC
CDR3: CASSRTDTYEQYF

size: NA
V: TRBV24-1
J: TRBJ2-1
D: NA
DNA: TGTGCCACCAGTGTGACAGGTAATCTGTGGAATGAGCAGTTCTTC
CDR3: CATSVTGNLWNEQFF

size: NA
V: TRBV7-6
J: TRBJ2-7
D: TRBD2
DNA: TGTGCCAGCAGCGAGGGACTAGCGGTCTACGAGCAGTACTTC
CDR3: CASSEGLAVYEQYF

size: once
V: TRBV28
J: TRBJ1-1
D: NA
DNA: TGTGCCAGCAGTCCAGCAGGAGGGAACACTGAAGCTTTCTTT
CDR3: CASSPAGGNTEAFF

size: NA
V: TRBV4-1
J: TRBJ2-3
D: NA
DNA: TGCGCCAGCAGCCAAGATGGAGATGTCGGAGATACGCAGTATTTT
CDR3: CASSQDGDVGDTQYF

size: NA
V: TRBV24-1
J: TRBJ2-2
D: NA
DNA: TGTGCCACCCTTGGGCGAACCGGGGAGCTGTTTTTT
CDR3: CATLGRTGELFF

size: NA
V: TRBV10-3
J: TRBJ1-1
D: NA
DNA: TGTGCCATCAGTGAGCCAGACACCTTGAACACTGAAGCTTTCTTT
CDR3: CAISEPDTLNTEAFF

size: NA
V: TRBV7-2
J: TRBJ1-6
D: NA
DNA: TGTGCCAGCAGCACCGGGACACTGGCTTCACCCCTCCACTTT
CDR3: CASSTGTLASPLHF